This note documents a single T cell receptor (beta chain) sequence. Its antigen is unidentified. Only in-frame clones appear in the TCRdb table, and some are missing; sequencing was by immunoSEQ multiplex PCR. The sample contains about 2 million clones, 85% to 95% of which appear only once. V lost 3 bases, J lost 3 bases, and 1 base stayed unmatched. The CDR3 is 13 amino acids. Germline V gene sequence: CDR1 SQVTM, CDR2 ANQGSEA. This sample was included in a study of shared clonotypes between healthy human individuals. As for the study in general: The donors, two women and three men, were aged 18 to 49.

CD8 cells classed as naive were CD45RO-negative and positively selected for CCR7, excluding terminally differentiated effector memory CD45RA+ cells. Study-level points and caveats: Sequencing depth was expected to influence donor clonotype sharing. Inspection by rarefaction showed sorted-subset sequencing to be incomplete despite large depth.

The receptor comes from a man younger than 35 in good health. The sample was naive CD8+ T cells sorted from blood. The chain is built from TRBV29-1 and TRBJ2-7; 11 bases fit TRBD1. The CDR3 protein is CSVEGQGVYEQYF. CDR3 nucleotide sequence: TGCAGCGTTGAGGGACAGGGGGTCTACGAGCAGTACTTC.